These 28 T cell receptor beta chains came from one sample sequenced in a study of blood T cells in healthy people across ages. A second PCR of roughly 7 to 11 cycles used a sample-barcoded 5' primer and a J-beta primer mix. TCRdb re-called the 5' RACE reads through MiXCR, storing one row per CDR3 protein. Of a few hundred thousand distinct CDR3 sequences listed, approximately 26% are singletons. The sample also formed part of further work on T cells of mothers and their children.

Sequencing used blood. Source of these receptors: a boy aged 2 to 10 in good health.

The CDR3 region has the DNA TGTGCCAGCAGTTACTCGAAGGGACAGGGATTCTCACCCCTCCACTTT. Its translation is CASSYSKGQGFSPLHF. The genes are TRBV6-5 and TRBJ1-6; 9 bases align to TRBD1. V trimming: 0 bases; J trimming: 10 bases; junction bases outside the gene matches: 7. Looked up from germline, CDR1 is MNHEY and CDR2 is SVGAGI. The CDR3 spans 16 residues.

This clonotype was detected a few times. V usage is TRBV12-3 or TRBV12-4 and J usage is TRBJ2-7, with 7 nucleotides matching TRBD1. V trimming: 7 bases; J trimming: 3 bases; junction bases outside the gene matches: 12. This CDR3 spans 15 amino acids. CDR3 sequence reads: CASIGKGAHNYEQYF. Here the CDR3 DNA reads TGTGCCAGCATCGGGAAGGGGGCTCACAACTACGAGCAGTACTTC.

This clonotype was detected only a few times. J is TRBJ1-4 and V is TRBV6-6; D gene ambiguous. Germline V gene lookup returns CDR1 MNHNY and CDR2 SVGAGI (reference sequence). This CDR3 comprises 11 residues. Trimming took off 5 bases at V and 8 bases at J, with 6 bases between the two ends. CDR3 DNA: TGTGCCAGCAGTGCGCAGGAAAAACTGTTTTTT. Protein product: CASSAQEKLFF.

The chain links TRBV18 to TRBJ2-1; TRBD2 aligns across 10 bases. Losses at the gene ends were 3 bases for V and 3 bases for J; bases not matched to a gene: 8. The CDR3 has 17 residues. Germline V gene data show CDR1 as KGHSH and CDR2 as LQKENI. CDR3 bases: TGTGCCAGCTCACCCATAAGCGGGGGGGCCTTCTACAATGAGCAGTTCTTC. The encoded protein is CASSPISGGAFYNEQFF.

This clonotype was recorded a few times. The chain is built from TRBV2 and TRBJ2-5, with 8 bases fitting TRBD2. V dropped 4 bases and J dropped 7; count of bases not matched to a gene: 23. The CDR3 length is 19 residues. CDR1 is SNHLY, CDR2 FYNNEI, per germline. CDR3 DNA sequence: TGTGCCAGCAGTGTGCGGCCTGACTACGCGGGGGGCCCGGGTTGGACCCAGTACTTC. It codes for CASSVRPDYAGGPGWTQYF.

To note about this clonotype: Compared with germline, one end of the junction differs, possibly owing to a read error. J is TRBJ2-5 and V is TRBV10-3; TRBD2 agrees at 7 bases. CDR1 is ENHRY and CDR2 is SYGVKD in the germline V gene. This CDR3 region has 13 residues. CDR3 nucleotides: TGTGCCATCAGGAGGGAGGGGCAAGAGACCCGGTACTTC. Amino acids: CAIRREGQETRYF.

The chain combines TRBV29-1 with TRBJ1-2; D uncertain. The CDR3 consists of 14 residues. CDR1 and CDR2 from the germline V gene are SQVTM and ANQGSEA. V dropped 4 bases and J dropped 3 bases, with 15 bases sitting between them. The CDR3 coding sequence is TGCAGCGTTGGATGGCAGCCTATCTACTATGGCTACACCTTC. Its protein product is CSVGWQPIYYGYTF.

This chain links TRBV20-1 with TRBJ2-3; TRBD1 might be the D (5 bases). Per the germline V gene, CDR1 is DFQATT and CDR2 is SNEGSKA (reference sequence). Between the trimmed V and J ends, which lost 3 bases and 1 base, there was a span of 11 bases. The CDR3 consists of 14 residues. The CDR3, as DNA: TGCAGTGCTAGTCTCCGCAGGGGCACAGATACGCAGTATTTT. Translated, it gives CSASLRRGTDTQYF.

V usage is TRBV7-9 and J usage is TRBJ1-4; TRBD1 matches at 7 bases. V was pared by 4 bases and J by 6 bases, with 11 bases of the junction left unmatched. The CDR3 sequence is 16 residues long. The V gene's germline CDR1 is SEHNR and CDR2 FQNEAQ (reference sequence). CDR3 nucleotides: TGTGCCAGCAGCTCTGCCTGGACAGGTCCCGATGAAAAACTGTTTTTT. It specifies CASSSAWTGPDEKLFF. The full variable domain, with the rest looked up from reference TRBV7-9 and TRBJ1-4, is DTGVSQNPRHKITKRGQNVTFRCDPISEHNRLYWYRQTLGQGPEFLTYFQNEAQLEKSRLLSDRFSAERPKGSFSTLEIQRTEQGDSAMYLCASSSAWTGPDEKLFFGSGTQLSVL.

The J gene is TRBJ2-1, the V gene TRBV11-3; 15 bases fit TRBD2. The CDR3 length is 17 residues. The V gene end was trimmed by 5 bases and the J gene end by 2 bases; junction bases not matched to a gene: 4. CDR1 is SGHNT, CDR2 YENEEA, per germline. Written as DNA, the CDR3 is TGTGCCAGCAGCCCGGGACTAGCGGGGGGACCCTACAATGAGCAGTTCTTC. Translating gives CASSPGLAGGPYNEQFF.

This clonotype was picked up a small number of times. The chain is built from TRBV29-1 and TRBJ1-1; D not certain. The V end was cut by 1 base, the J end by 1 base, with 4 bases between. CDR3 length: 12 amino acids. CDR1 and CDR2 from the germline V gene are SQVTM and ANQGSEA. The CDR3 spells CSVEGRNTEAFF. The DNA of the CDR3 is TGCAGCGTTGAAGGTAGGAACACTGAAGCTTTCTTT.

This chain uses TRBV5-6 with TRBJ1-2, with TRBD1 identical over 7 bases. The CDR3 consists of 13 residues. Germline CDR1 SGHDT, CDR2 YYEEEE. Germline trimming cut 4 bases from V and 6 bases from J; bases unmatched to any gene: 6. The CDR3 is CASSTRQGDGYTF. CDR3 nucleotides: TGTGCCAGCAGCACACGACAGGGCGATGGCTACACCTTC.

The chain uses TRBV3-1 and TRBJ2-1, with D possibly TRBD2 on 7 matching bases. CDR1 and CDR2 (germline): LGHDT, YNNKEL (reference sequence). V was shortened by 0 bases and J by 14 bases, with 17 bases between the two germline ends. The CDR3 consists of 14 residues. The CDR3 nucleotides read TGTGCCAGCAGCCAAGAGGGGCGGGGAGGGACAAAGTTCTTC. Protein: CASSQEGRGGTKFF.

A few counts support this clonotype. The chain is built from TRBV2 and TRBJ2-6; D gene unclear. Deletions cut 6 bases from V and 0 bases from J, with 15 bases between. Per the germline V gene, CDR1 is SNHLY and CDR2 is FYNNEI. The CDR3 runs to 17 residues. CDR3 loop: CASRLEQQNSGANVLTF. CDR3 coding DNA: TGTGCCAGCAGATTGGAGCAGCAGAACTCTGGGGCCAACGTCCTGACTTTC. The full variable domain, completed using reference TRBV2 and TRBJ2-6, is EPEVTQTPSHQVTQMGQEVILRCVPISNHLYFYWYRQILGQKVEFLVSFYNNEISEKSEIFDDQFSVERPDGSNFTLKIRSTKLEDSAMYFCASRLEQQNSGANVLTFGAGSRLTVL.

V gene TRBV7-2 combines with J gene TRBJ2-3; D is ambiguous. The CDR3 consists of 16 residues. V was trimmed by 4 bases and J by 3 bases, leaving 17 bases between them. Germline-derived CDR1 and CDR2 are SGHTA and FQGNSA. The CDR3 sequence: CASSYLRSARTDTQYF. CDR3 nucleotide sequence: TGTGCCAGCAGCTATCTCAGATCCGCGAGGACAGATACGCAGTATTTT.

V gene TRBV7-9 combines with J gene TRBJ2-7, with D unresolved. This CDR3 is 13 amino acids long. V dropped 7 bases and J dropped 1 base, with 11 bases sitting between them. The V gene's germline CDR1 is SEHNR and CDR2 FQNEAQ (reference sequence). This CDR3 is CASILAGSYEQYF. The CDR3 DNA is TGTGCCAGCATCCTCGCCGGGTCCTACGAGCAGTACTTC.

In this sample, this clonotype turned up many times. The chain uses TRBV20-1 and TRBJ2-4; D not certain. The CDR3 totals 16 residues. Germline loops: CDR1 DFQATT, CDR2 SNEGSKA (reference sequence). Trimming shortened V by 6 bases and J by 1 base, and 19 bases separated the two germline ends. The CDR3 loop is CSAEELGGWAKNIQYF. CDR3 in DNA: TGCAGTGCGGAAGAACTTGGTGGGTGGGCCAAAAACATTCAGTACTTC.

V is TRBV27 and J is TRBJ2-7; 12 nucleotides match TRBD2. The germline gives CDR1 MNHEY, CDR2 SMNVEV (reference sequence). V lost 4 bases to trimming and J lost 4 bases; unmatched junction nucleotides: 23. The CDR3 is 21 amino acids. CDR3 in amino acids: CASSSGQGLIASGRAGYEQYF. CDR3 DNA: TGTGCCAGCAGTTCGGGACAGGGGTTGATAGCTAGCGGGAGGGCCGGATACGAGCAGTACTTC.

This clonotype occurred a few times. The V gene is TRBV6-5, the J gene TRBJ2-1; tentatively, D is TRBD2 (7 bases). The CDR3 runs 13 residues. Germline CDR1 reads MNHEY; CDR2 reads SVGAGI. Trimming shortened V by 6 bases and J by 9 bases, and 15 bases separated the two germline ends. The CDR3 spells CASSRLGGGEQFF. CDR3 nucleotides: TGTGCCAGCAGCCGCCTAGGGGGGGGTGAGCAGTTCTTC.

In its sample, this clonotype was seen a few times. A read error may account for a junction end that differs from germline. The chain is built from TRBV6-2 or TRBV6-3 and TRBJ2-4; D is uncertain. The germline V gene has CDR1 MNHEY and CDR2 SVGEGT. CDR3 size: 14 residues. The CDR3 sequence is CASSDSLAKNIQYF. The CDR3 DNA reads TGTGCCAGCAGTGACTCGCTAGCCAAAAACATTCAGTACTTC.

The genes are TRBV12-3 or TRBV12-4 and TRBJ2-1, with 7 bases lining up with TRBD2. The CDR3 length is 14 residues. The V segment lost 5 bases and the J segment 3 bases; nucleotides outside the gene matches: 4. In DNA form, the CDR3 reads TGTGCCAGCAGTCGGGGCGGGGGCTACAATGAGCAGTTCTTC. This codes for CASSRGGGYNEQFF.

This clonotype was seen more than once but under ten times. The rearrangement joins TRBV5-1 to TRBJ2-1; 9 nucleotides agree with TRBD2. The V gene's germline CDR1 is SGHRS and CDR2 YFSETQ. This CDR3 has 17 amino acids. V lost 3 bases, J lost 9 bases, and 16 bases stayed unmatched. The CDR3 bases are TGCGCCAGCAGCTCTCGACTAGCGGCCGCCTCAAGCGGTGAGCAGTTCTTC. Encoded protein: CASSSRLAAASSGEQFF. Full variable domain (outside the CDR3, taken from reference TRBV5-1 and TRBJ2-1): KAGVTQTPRYLIKTRGQQVTLSCSPISGHRSVSWYQQTPGQGLQFLFEYFSETQRNKGNFPGRFSGRQFSNSRSEMNVSTLELGDSALYLCASSSRLAAASSGEQFFGPGTRLTVL.

This clonotype has only a few counts. This rearrangement joins TRBV7-9 to TRBJ1-2; D may be TRBD1 (6 bases). V was clipped by 4 bases and J by 0 bases, with 12 bases between them. Germline values: CDR1 SEHNR, CDR2 FQNEAQ (reference sequence). The CDR3 contains 15 residues. The chain's CDR3 is CASSSKQGPNYGYTF. The CDR3 nucleotides read TGTGCCAGCAGCTCAAAACAGGGTCCTAACTATGGCTACACCTTC.

This clonotype was seen a few times. The chain carries TRBV7-9 and TRBJ1-2; 7 bases align to TRBD1. In germline, CDR1 is SEHNR, CDR2 FQNEAQ (reference sequence). The CDR3 has 16 amino acids. V was clipped by 2 bases and J by 3 bases; unmatched bases: 9. CDR3 DNA sequence: TGTGCCAGCAGCTTACAGTTAACAGGGGCCCACTATGGCTACACCTTC. This translates into CASSLQLTGAHYGYTF.

This clonotype was recorded a few times. This chain links TRBV7-8 with TRBJ2-7, with TRBD1 identical over 9 bases. Germline V lookup: CDR1 SGHVS, CDR2 FQNEAQ. V trimming: 0 bases; J trimming: 7 bases; junction bases outside the gene matches: 4. This CDR3 has 14 amino acids. CDR3 region: CASSLAGQGIEQYF. In nucleotides, the CDR3 is TGTGCCAGCAGCTTAGCGGGACAGGGCATTGAGCAGTACTTC. The full variable domain, in which reference TRBV7-8 and TRBJ2-7 provide the parts outside the CDR3, is GAGVSQSPRYKVAKRGQDVALRCDPISGHVSLFWYQQALGQGPEFLTYFQNEAQLDKSGLPSDRFFAERPEGSVSTLKIQRTQQEDSAVYLCASSLAGQGIEQYFGPGTRLTVT.

This clonotype was picked up a small number of times. The chain combines TRBV6-4 with TRBJ2-1, with D possibly matching TRBD2 (6 bases). Germline V gives CDR1 MRHNA, CDR2 SNTAGT. V lost 2 bases, J lost 8 bases, and 7 bases lay in between. There are 12 residues in the CDR3. CDR3 sequence: CASSDPGDEQFF. In DNA, the CDR3 is TGTGCCAGCAGTGACCCGGGGGATGAGCAGTTCTTC.

The table lists this clonotype with a few counts. The rearrangement joins TRBV12-5 to TRBJ2-7, with TRBD2 identical over 11 bases. The CDR3 is 14 amino acids. V gave up 5 bases and J gave up 7 bases; unmatched junction bases: 7. Germline lookup yields CDR1 LGHNT and CDR2 FRNRAP. The CDR3 is CASGQTSGIGEQYF. DNA for the CDR3: TGTGCTAGTGGTCAGACTAGCGGGATAGGGGAGCAGTACTTC.

V usage is TRBV3-1 and J usage is TRBJ2-4; possibly TRBD2 for D (5 bases). V gave up 2 bases and J gave up 9 bases, with 11 bases separating them. CDR1 is LGHDT and CDR2 is YNNKEL in the germline V gene (reference sequence). CDR3 size: 13 residues. The CDR3 region is CASSQRGLTIQYF. CDR3 nucleotide sequence: TGTGCCAGCAGCCAACGCGGGCTCACCATTCAGTACTTC.